These 13 T cell receptor beta chains came from one sample sequenced in a study of cytomegalovirus exposure and HLA in healthy donors. The PCR was carried out with 60 Vbeta primers and 13 Jbeta primers. Assay used: immunoSEQ multiplex PCR; TCRdb lists only in-frame clones, some missing. The table lists approximately 80,000 clones, around 70% of them singletons. Sequencing was performed on PBMCs. The receptors were gathered from a woman between 35 and 50 years old in good health and CMV-seropositive.

Notes on this clone: The junction differs from germline at one of its ends, possibly a read error. This CDR3 reads CSSSLLSDTQYF. The CDR3 region has the DNA TGTTCCAGCAGCTTACTATCAGATACGCAGTATTTT. V is TRBV7-9 and J is TRBJ2-3, with D uncertain. The CDR3 covers 12 residues. The germline V gene encodes CDR1 SEHNR and CDR2 FQNEAQ (reference sequence).

The chain combines TRBV28 with TRBJ2-1; D is ambiguous. Trimming removed 1 base at V and 5 bases at J, with 15 bases between. CDR1 and CDR2 (germline): MDHEN, SYDVKM. The CDR3 length is 16 residues. The DNA of the CDR3 is TGTGCCAGCAGTTTATTAGACCGGCGGATCAACAATGAGCAGTTCTTC. Its protein is CASSLLDRRINNEQFF.

This rearrangement joins TRBV6-6 to TRBJ1-1, with TRBD1 as a possible D gene (5 bases). This CDR3 is built from 14 residues. Germline assignment: CDR1 MNHNY and CDR2 SVGAGI (reference sequence). The V and J ends lost 5 bases and 0 bases respectively, with 10 bases between them. The CDR3: CASSPSRVNTEAFF. Here the CDR3 DNA reads TGTGCCAGCAGTCCAAGCAGGGTGAACACTGAAGCTTTCTTT.

The gene calls are TRBV19 and TRBJ2-1, with a weak D call TRBD2 (5 bases). The germline CDR1 and CDR2 sequences are LNHDA and SQIVND (reference sequence). CDR3 length: 15 residues. Trimming took 1 base from V and 5 from J, leaving 12 bases between them. The CDR3 bases are TGTGCCAGTAGTATAGTCTCCAGCGGTCACAATGAGCAGTTCTTC. Protein product: CASSIVSSGHNEQFF.

The chain uses TRBV9 and TRBJ1-1; D gene uncertain. This CDR3 region has 15 residues. The germline V and J ends were trimmed by 3 bases and 0 bases, with 12 bases remaining between them. The germline CDR1 and CDR2 sequences are SGDLS and YYNGEE. The CDR3 DNA sequence: TGTGCCAGCAGCGATTTCGGGGATTTGAACACTGAAGCTTTCTTT. Encoded protein: CASSDFGDLNTEAFF.

The chain combines TRBV7-2 with TRBJ2-1; 8 bases align to TRBD1. Germline V gene lookup returns CDR1 SGHTA and CDR2 FQGNSA. The trim removed 4 bases at V and 6 bases at J, leaving 11 bases unmatched. CDR3 size: 16 residues. CDR3 sequence (DNA): TGTGCCAGCAGCTGGATGATGACAGGGGCTCGCAATGAGCAGTTCTTC. As protein: CASSWMMTGARNEQFF.

The gene calls are TRBV30 and TRBJ2-3; D ambiguous. CDR3 length: 11 residues. In germline, CDR1 is GTSNPN, CDR2 SVGIG (reference sequence). Trimming left V 4 bases short and J 6 bases short, with 8 bases between. The CDR3, as DNA: TGTGCCTGGACTTATATTGATACGCAGTATTTT. Translation gives CAWTYIDTQYF.

This chain uses TRBV9 with TRBJ2-1; D is perhaps TRBD2 (5 bases). Trimming removed 0 bases at V and 9 bases at J, with 10 bases between. Germline assignment: CDR1 SGDLS and CDR2 YYNGEE. This CDR3 is 13 amino acids long. The CDR3 here is CASSVVGGVEQFF. The CDR3 bases are TGTGCCAGCAGCGTAGTCGGAGGCGTTGAGCAGTTCTTC.

The chain couples TRBV6-6 to TRBJ2-1; 8 positions match TRBD2. The CDR3 is 16 residues long. Germline V gives CDR1 MNHNY, CDR2 SVGAGI (reference sequence). V was pared by 0 bases and J by 4 bases, with 5 bases of the junction left unmatched. The CDR3 spells CASSYSIQRGYNEQFF. CDR3 sequence (DNA): TGTGCCAGCAGTTACTCGATTCAGCGGGGGTACAATGAGCAGTTCTTC.

The rearrangement joins TRBV2 to TRBJ2-7, with 9 bases aligning to TRBD2. Germline values: CDR1 SNHLY, CDR2 FYNNEI. This CDR3 is 15 amino acids long. After removal of 4 bases from V and 7 bases from J, the junction contained 11 bases not matched to a gene. The CDR3: CASSGASGVPREQYF. The CDR3 DNA sequence: TGTGCCAGCAGTGGGGCTAGCGGGGTACCGCGGGAGCAGTACTTC.

The chain couples TRBV20-1 to TRBJ1-1; possibly TRBD1 for D (5 bases). CDR1 is DFQATT, CDR2 SNEGSKA, per germline (reference sequence). Trimming pared 6 bases from V and 7 bases from J, leaving 12 bases between. The CDR3 totals 11 residues. CDR3 region: CSATPDSEAFF. CDR3 sequence (DNA): TGCAGTGCCACCCCCGACAGTGAAGCTTTCTTT.

The chain carries TRBV6-5 and TRBJ2-7; TRBD2 agrees at 11 bases. Losses at the gene ends were 4 bases for V and 3 bases for J; bases not matched to a gene: 5. Germline V CDR1 and CDR2: MNHEY, SVGAGI. The CDR3 runs 15 residues. CDR3 nucleotides: TGTGCCAGCAGTTTAGCGGGAGGGCCCCGCTACGAGCAGTACTTC. Translating it yields CASSLAGGPRYEQYF.

V and J are TRBV28 and TRBJ1-2; D is unclear. The CDR3 sequence is 14 residues long. Germline-derived CDR1 and CDR2 are MDHEN and SYDVKM. The V end was cut by 2 bases, the J end by 2 bases, with 9 bases between. The CDR3, as DNA: TGTGCCAGCAGTTTAGCGGGAGACAACTATGGCTACACCTTC. This translates into CASSLAGDNYGYTF.